The 26 T cell receptor beta chains listed next were all sequenced from one sample in a study of T cell repertoires in cytomegalovirus infection. MiXCR, run by TCRdb on the reads, gives a single entry per CDR3 protein. The sample has 150,000 or so distinct CDR3 sequences, less than 25% seen once. Their cognate antigens are unknown. Sequencing was performed on CD8+ T cells from cultured PBMCs, taken from culture after CMV antigen stimulation. The receptors derive from a human donor in good health (CMV status not recorded). Some clones in this sample may be carry-over from other donors' samples.

This clonotype was counted a few times. The J gene is TRBJ2-1, the V gene TRBV7-6; D remains unclear. The CDR3 runs to 14 residues. Germline V gene lookup returns CDR1 SGHVS and CDR2 FNYEAQ. V was cut by 0 bases and J by 6 bases, with 9 bases left in between. CDR3 region: CASSLAPRGNEQFF. In DNA, the CDR3 is TGTGCCAGCAGCTTAGCCCCTCGAGGCAATGAGCAGTTCTTC.

This clonotype appeared a few times. The chain is built from TRBV6-2 or TRBV6-3 and TRBJ1-2, with D tentatively TRBD1 (6 bases). V dropped 6 bases and J dropped 6 bases, with 23 bases sitting between them. The CDR3 is 16 amino acids. CDR1 is MNHEY, CDR2 SVGEGT, per germline. CDR3 residues: CASRRDPLGGRHGYTF. The CDR3 nucleotides read TGTGCCAGCAGACGTGACCCCCTCGGGGGCCGACATGGCTACACCTTC.

This clonotype was counted only a few times. The chain has TRBV4-3 and TRBJ2-2, with 7 bases lining up with TRBD1. This CDR3 is built from 18 residues. Unmatched junction bases numbered 10, after V lost 0 bases and J lost 3 bases. In germline, CDR1 is LGHNA, CDR2 YSLEER. CDR3 nucleotide sequence: TGCGCCAGCAGCCAAGAATCCGGGACAGATATTTACACCGGGGAGCTGTTTTTT. It is translated as CASSQESGTDIYTGELFF.

This clonotype has more than one count but fewer than ten. This chain connects TRBV27 to TRBJ2-5; 9 bases match TRBD1. Germline CDR1 and CDR2: MNHEY and SMNVEV (reference sequence). V dropped 3 bases and J dropped 5; count of bases not matched to a gene: 7. CDR3 length: 15 amino acids. CDR3 in amino acids: CASSFKQGAGETQYF. Written as DNA, the CDR3 is TGTGCCAGCAGTTTCAAACAGGGGGCTGGGGAGACCCAGTACTTC.

The chain uses TRBV7-6 and TRBJ2-1; possibly TRBD2 for D (6 bases). The V end lost 2 bases, the J end lost 4 bases, and 27 bases lay between the germline ends. Germline lookup yields CDR1 SGHVS and CDR2 FNYEAQ. This CDR3 spans 20 amino acids. The CDR3 coding sequence is TGTGCCAGCAGCTTATATAGCCGGCTTGGGGTAGCGGATATTTACAATGAGCAGTTCTTC. Translated: CASSLYSRLGVADIYNEQFF.

The chain links TRBV12-3 or TRBV12-4 to TRBJ2-5; D assignment may be TRBD1 or TRBD2 (5 bases each). This CDR3 region has 16 residues. With 2 bases removed from V and 0 bases from J, the gap between germline ends came to 13 bases. This CDR3 is CASSLLGPPNQETQYF. The CDR3 DNA is TGTGCCAGCAGTTTATTGGGACCCCCCAACCAAGAGACCCAGTACTTC.

This clonotype has only a few counts. V usage is TRBV5-5 and J usage is TRBJ1-5; no firm D call. The V gene's germline CDR1 is SGHKS and CDR2 YYEKEE (reference sequence). V dropped 3 bases and J dropped 6 bases, with 19 bases sitting between them. The CDR3 has 16 amino acids. The CDR3 here is CASSSAAVWAGQPQHF. CDR3 coding DNA: TGTGCCAGCAGCTCGGCGGCTGTTTGGGCGGGTCAGCCCCAGCATTTT.

The rearrangement uses TRBV6-5 and TRBJ1-6; D remains ambiguous. Deletions cut 5 bases from V and 8 bases from J, with 13 bases between. Germline-derived CDR1 and CDR2 are MNHEY and SVGAGI. This CDR3 comprises 14 residues. CDR3 bases: TGTGCCAGCAGTACCAACTTATTCCATTCACCCCTCCACTTT. Its translation is CASSTNLFHSPLHF.

The chain's CDR3 is CASSNDRASSYNEQFF. Written as DNA, the CDR3 is TGTGCCAGCAGTAATGACAGAGCGAGCTCCTACAATGAGCAGTTCTTC. V gene TRBV6-1 combines with J gene TRBJ2-1; possible D gene TRBD1, 5 bases. Germline V gene sequence: CDR1 MNHNS, CDR2 SASEGT. This CDR3 contains 16 residues. V was trimmed by 5 bases and J by 0 bases, leaving 14 bases between them.

The genes are TRBV6-6 and TRBJ1-1; D might be TRBD1 (5 bases). Trimming took 2 bases from V and 0 from J, leaving 10 bases between them. This CDR3 is built from 15 residues. Germline CDR1 and CDR2: MNHNY and SVGAGI (reference sequence). The CDR3 nucleotides are TGTGCCAGCAGTTACACGAGACAGATGAACACTGAAGCTTTCTTT. The encoded protein is CASSYTRQMNTEAFF.

This clonotype has a count of ten or more. The chain joins TRBV12-3 or TRBV12-4 to TRBJ2-1; possible D gene TRBD1, 6 bases. This CDR3 is 14 amino acids long. V was pared by 6 bases and J by 4 bases, with 13 bases between. Here the CDR3 reads CASSPLGQYNEQFF. CDR3 sequence (DNA): TGTGCCAGCAGCCCCCTAGGACAGTACAATGAGCAGTTCTTC.

The J gene is TRBJ2-7, the V gene TRBV4-1, with TRBD1 matching 10 bases. Germline values: CDR1 MGHRA, CDR2 YSYEKL. J was trimmed by 4 bases and V by 0 bases; bases with no gene match: 6. The CDR3 covers 16 residues. CDR3: CASSQEWDRGVYEQYF. DNA of the CDR3: TGCGCCAGCAGCCAAGAATGGGACAGGGGCGTGTACGAGCAGTACTTC.

A few counts support this clonotype. The chain is built from TRBV7-8 and TRBJ1-5; 8 nucleotides align to TRBD1. J was trimmed by 4 bases and V by 5 bases; bases with no gene match: 4. The CDR3 spans 14 residues. From germline, CDR1 is SGHVS and CDR2 FQNEAQ. In nucleotides, the CDR3 is TGTGCCAGCAGCGACCGGACAGGGAATCAGCCCCAGCATTTT. It specifies CASSDRTGNQPQHF.

This clonotype has only a few counts. This rearrangement joins TRBV7-6 to TRBJ1-5, with 9 bases that match TRBD1. Trimming at V came to 5 bases and at J to 0 bases, leaving 8 bases not matched to a gene. Germline values: CDR1 SGHVS, CDR2 FNYEAQ. The CDR3 contains 17 residues. The CDR3 spells CASSPGTGRYSNQPQHF. The CDR3, as DNA: TGTGCCAGCAGCCCCGGGACAGGGAGATATAGCAATCAGCCCCAGCATTTT.

The chain couples TRBV7-2 to TRBJ2-1; TRBD2 matches at 8 bases. CDR3 length: 15 residues. Trimming cost V 5 bases and J 6 bases; bases outside gene matches: 9. Germline V gives CDR1 SGHTA, CDR2 FQGNSA. The CDR3 region is CASSESGGLGNEQFF. DNA for the CDR3: TGTGCCAGCAGCGAGAGCGGGGGATTAGGCAATGAGCAGTTCTTC.

J is TRBJ2-1 and V is TRBV6-2 or TRBV6-3, with D possibly being TRBD2 (6 bases). V was clipped by 9 bases and J by 4 bases, with 13 bases between them. Germline V gene data show CDR1 as MNHEY and CDR2 as SVGEGT. The CDR3 is 13 amino acids. The CDR3 spells CASLGTLYNEQFF. In nucleotides, the CDR3 is TGTGCCAGTCTAGGGACTCTTTACAATGAGCAGTTCTTC.

Here the CDR3 DNA reads TGTGCCAGCAGCCTCGCAGGGAGCTCCTATAATTCACCCCTCCACTTT. Translated, it gives CASSLAGSSYNSPLHF. The genes are TRBV13 and TRBJ1-6; D perhaps matches TRBD1 (5 bases). CDR1 is PRHDT and CDR2 is FYEKMQ in the germline V gene (reference sequence). The CDR3 loop spans 16 amino acids. With 5 bases removed from V and 0 bases from J, the gap between germline ends came to 11 bases.

The chain recombines TRBV7-8 with TRBJ1-1; 9 nucleotides line up with TRBD1. The V segment lost 1 base and the J segment 5 bases; nucleotides outside the gene matches: 8. Looked up from germline, CDR1 is SGHVS and CDR2 is FQNEAQ. This CDR3 is built from 16 residues. In nucleotides, the CDR3 is TGTGCCAGCAGCTTAGACTACACAGGGGGCCGAACTGAAGCTTTCTTT. It translates to CASSLDYTGGRTEAFF.

The rearrangement links TRBV11-1 to TRBJ2-7; D not resolved. The V and J ends lost 3 bases and 4 bases respectively, with 13 bases between them. Per the germline V gene, CDR1 is SGHAT and CDR2 is FQDESV (reference sequence). This CDR3 contains 14 residues. The CDR3 sequence is CASSLRTRFYEQYF. CDR3 sequence (DNA): TGTGCCAGCAGCTTGAGGACCCGATTTTACGAGCAGTACTTC.

The chain uses TRBV12-3 or TRBV12-4 and TRBJ1-2; D unclear. This CDR3 is 14 amino acids long. Trimming pared 3 bases from V and 0 bases from J, leaving 8 bases between. As DNA, the CDR3 is TGTGCCAGCAGTTTCGGGGTCCCTAACTATGGCTACACCTTC. This translates into CASSFGVPNYGYTF.

This clonotype was picked up one time. Here the CDR3 DNA reads TGTGCCAGCAGAGGGGACAGCAAAGAGACCCAGTACTTC. Encoded protein: CASRGDSKETQYF. The chain links TRBV6-1 to TRBJ2-5; TRBD1 matches 7 bases. The germline V gene has CDR1 MNHNS and CDR2 SASEGT. The CDR3 totals 13 residues. J lost 3 bases, V lost 6 bases, and 4 bases had no gene match.

The sample holds many counts of this clonotype. The chain employs TRBV6-5 and TRBJ2-3; TRBD1 matches at 8 bases. From germline, CDR1 is MNHEY and CDR2 SVGAGI. After removal of 5 bases from V and 4 bases from J, the junction contained 8 bases not matched to a gene. The CDR3 extends over 15 amino acids. The CDR3 DNA is TGTGCCAGCAGTCCCTCAGGGGGCGCGGCAGATACGCAGTATTTT. This codes for CASSPSGGAADTQYF.

J is TRBJ2-1 and V is TRBV7-8, with a tentative D call TRBD2 (7 bases). CDR1 and CDR2 (germline): SGHVS, FQNEAQ. V lost 5 bases and J lost 7, with 15 bases in between. The CDR3 covers 14 residues. CDR3 nucleotides: TGTGCCAGCAGCCCCCCCGGGGGGCTTAATGAGCAGTTCTTC. Protein sequence: CASSPPGGLNEQFF. Combining the CDR3 with reference TRBV7-8 and TRBJ2-1 gives the whole variable domain GAGVSQSPRYKVAKRGQDVALRCDPISGHVSLFWYQQALGQGPEFLTYFQNEAQLDKSGLPSDRFFAERPEGSVSTLKIQRTQQEDSAVYLCASSPPGGLNEQFFGPGTRLTVL.

In this sample, this clonotype turned up many times. This chain's CDR3 is CASSFPNTDTQYF. For the CDR3, the DNA is TGTGCCAGCAGCTTTCCGAACACAGATACGCAGTATTTT. The rearrangement links TRBV11-2 to TRBJ2-3; D is unresolved. V dropped 3 bases and J dropped 2 bases, with 6 bases sitting between them. The CDR3 consists of 13 residues. Looked up from germline, CDR1 is SGHAT and CDR2 is FQNNGV.

This rearrangement joins TRBV7-2 to TRBJ2-7; TRBD1 matches at 9 bases. The CDR3 has 15 residues. Germline loops: CDR1 SGHTA, CDR2 FQGNSA. V lost 4 bases and J lost 0; bases outside the gene matches: 4. CDR3 residues: CASSYRDRVSYEQYF. The CDR3 nucleotides are TGTGCCAGCAGCTACCGGGACAGGGTCTCCTACGAGCAGTACTTC.

CDR3 region: CASSSTRRGTEAFF. The CDR3 DNA is TGTGCCAGCAGTTCGACCAGGCGGGGCACTGAAGCTTTCTTT. The chain carries TRBV6-5 and TRBJ1-1; D uncertain. The germline V and J ends were trimmed by 4 bases and 4 bases, with 13 bases remaining between them. CDR1 is MNHEY, CDR2 SVGAGI, per germline. The CDR3 spans 14 residues.